This TCR beta chain was profiled in a study of blood T cell repertoires in COVID-19. Study at large: Material from acute and convalescent COVID-19 was sourced from the United States, Italy and Spain. PBMCs, B-cell-depleted T cells, or T cells provided the cDNA or gDNA that made up the material.

Germline values: CDR1 SGHTA, CDR2 FQGNSA. The CDR3 has 14 residues. V lost 5 bases, J lost 8 bases, and 8 bases stayed unmatched. As handled by the study authors: Nucleated cell counts were estimated from reference gene primer amplification. Using immunoSEQ multiplex PCR, the repertoire was profiled, and TCRdb retains in-frame clones only, with some absent. The DNA was the basis for D and trimming; V, J and clone size are from that table. The sample carries approximately 170,000 clones, roughly 90% recorded once. What was sequenced was peripheral blood. The chain links TRBV7-2 to TRBJ2-1, with 8 bases aligning to TRBD2. The TCR was taken from a woman aged 70 to 79 with acute or convalescent COVID-19. The CDR3 DNA reads TGTGCCAGCAGCCCAGGACTAGCTTCTTATGAGCAGTTCTTC. This translates into CASSPGLASYEQFF.